Shown below are 25 T cell receptor beta chains from a single sample sequenced in a study of lymphopenia after photon versus proton radiotherapy. TCRdb's copy holds only in-frame clones and misses some; the assay was immunoSEQ multiplex PCR. The profile shows 65,000 to 70,000 clones, about nine tenths of them singletons. Material: peripheral blood, obtained from a patient treated with photon-based radiotherapy. These receptors came from a woman in her sixties or seventies with pancreatic cancer.

The rearrangement links TRBV5-5 to TRBJ2-1, with 8 bases matching TRBD1. The germline V gene encodes CDR1 SGHKS and CDR2 YYEKEE (reference sequence). CDR3 length equals 16 residues. V gave up 1 base and J gave up 4 bases; unmatched junction bases: 7. The CDR3 region has the DNA TGTGCCAGCAGCTTGAGAGACAGGGGCCCTTACAATGAGCAGTTCTTC. This gives the protein CASSLRDRGPYNEQFF.

This chain uses TRBV14 with TRBJ2-2, with a weak D call TRBD1 (6 bases). CDR3 size: 15 residues. V was shortened by 4 bases and J by 1 base, with 10 bases between the two germline ends. Germline loops: CDR1 SGHDN, CDR2 FVKESK. Here the CDR3 DNA reads TGTGCCAGCAGCCTAACAGGGAGGAACACCGGGGAGCTGTTTTTT. This translates into CASSLTGRNTGELFF. The whole variable domain, remainder taken from reference TRBV14 and TRBJ2-2, is EAGVTQFPSHSVIEKGQTVTLRCDPISGHDNLYWYRRVMGKEIKFLLHFVKESKQDESGMPNNRFLAERTGGTYSTLKVQPAELEDSGVYFCASSLTGRNTGELFFGEGSRLTVL.

This clone was observed a single time. V usage is TRBV5-4 and J usage is TRBJ2-1; D is unresolved. Germline CDR1 is SGHNT and CDR2 is YYREEE (reference sequence). Trimming took off 0 bases at V and 2 bases at J, with 6 bases between the two ends. The CDR3 runs to 14 residues. CDR3 coding DNA: TGTGCCAGCAGCTTGGCCGGTGCCTACAATGAGCAGTTCTTC. Protein product: CASSLAGAYNEQFF.

The V gene is TRBV11-2, the J gene TRBJ2-6; D is uncertain. CDR1 and CDR2 (germline): SGHAT, FQNNGV. This CDR3 comprises 13 residues. Trimming pared 3 bases from V and 8 bases from J, leaving 8 bases between. Here the CDR3 reads CASSFRGTNVLTF. In nucleotides, the CDR3 is TGTGCCAGCAGCTTCAGAGGAACCAACGTCCTGACTTTC.

Only one count was recorded for this clone. This sequence joins TRBV5-1 and TRBJ2-1; D gene uncertain. The CDR3 has 14 residues. V was shortened by 3 bases and J by 8 bases, with 15 bases between the two germline ends. Germline-derived CDR1 and CDR2 are SGHRS and YFSETQ. This chain's CDR3 is CASSSVKGFDEQFF. In DNA form, the CDR3 reads TGCGCCAGCAGCTCCGTGAAAGGGTTTGATGAGCAGTTCTTC.

The rearrangement uses TRBV15 and TRBJ2-1, with 12 bases fitting TRBD2. V shed 7 bases, J shed 9 bases, and the junction held 7 bases outside the gene matches. The CDR3 extends over 14 amino acids. From germline, CDR1 is LNHNV and CDR2 YYDKDF (reference sequence). The CDR3 sequence: CATTLTSGSGEQFF. CDR3 DNA: TGTGCCACCACCCTGACTAGCGGGAGCGGTGAGCAGTTCTTC.

This chain uses TRBV19 with TRBJ1-5, with 9 positions matching TRBD1. The CDR3 length is 16 residues. Germline CDR1 is LNHDA and CDR2 is SQIVND (reference sequence). The V and J ends lost 3 bases and 6 bases, in that order; junction bases with no gene match: 9. CDR3 bases: TGTGCCAGTAGTATTCTATGGGACAGGGAAGGTCAGCCCCAGCATTTT. Translating gives CASSILWDREGQPQHF. Variable domain in full (rest from reference TRBV19 and TRBJ1-5): DGGITQSPKYLFRKEGQNVTLSCEQNLNHDAMYWYRQDPGQGLRLIYYSQIVNDFQKGDIAEGYSVSREKKESFPLTVTSAQKNPTAFYLCASSILWDREGQPQHFGDGTRLSIL.

The rearrangement uses TRBV19 and TRBJ2-1, with TRBD2 identical over 14 bases. The V and J ends lost 10 bases and 2 bases, in that order; junction bases with no gene match: 10. Germline values: CDR1 LNHDA, CDR2 SQIVND (reference sequence). The CDR3 runs 17 residues. The CDR3 sequence is CATKTSGRADAYNEQFF. The CDR3 nucleotides are TGTGCCACCAAGACTAGCGGGAGGGCCGACGCCTACAATGAGCAGTTCTTC.

This rearrangement joins TRBV5-4 to TRBJ2-7; 7 positions agree with TRBD1. J gave up 1 base and V 4 bases, and 5 bases lay outside the gene matches. The CDR3 totals 14 residues. Germline CDR1 SGHNT, CDR2 YYREEE (reference sequence). The chain's CDR3 is CASSRGQDSYEQYF. Written as DNA, the CDR3 is TGTGCCAGCAGCCGTGGACAGGATTCCTACGAGCAGTACTTC.

The chain combines TRBV25-1 with TRBJ1-2; the match to TRBD1 covers 8 bases. Losses at the gene ends were 7 bases for V and 4 bases for J; bases not matched to a gene: 5. The length of the CDR3 is 13 residues. Germline loops: CDR1 MGHDK, CDR2 SYGVNS. CDR3 sequence: CASTGGSGYGYTF. CDR3 nucleotides: TGTGCCAGCACAGGGGGCTCAGGCTATGGCTACACCTTC.

DNA for the CDR3: TGCGCCAGCAGCCCTGGACAATTGTACCAAGAGACCCAGTACTTC. As protein: CASSPGQLYQETQYF. J is TRBJ2-5 and V is TRBV5-1, with D possibly matching TRBD1 (5 bases). V was cut by 4 bases and J by 0 bases, with 13 bases left in between. The germline V gene encodes CDR1 SGHRS and CDR2 YFSETQ. The CDR3 extends over 15 amino acids.

The rearrangement uses TRBV5-1 and TRBJ2-2; 8 bases are shared with TRBD2. With V trimmed by 0 bases and J by 4 bases, 2 bases remained unmatched. This CDR3 is built from 15 residues. Germline assignment: CDR1 SGHRS and CDR2 YFSETQ. This CDR3 is CASSLGSGSTGELFF. CDR3 in DNA: TGCGCCAGCAGCTTGGGGAGCGGGAGCACCGGGGAGCTGTTTTTT.

The rearrangement uses TRBV5-4 and TRBJ2-5, with no clear D. Trimming took off 0 bases at V and 4 bases at J, with 19 bases between the two ends. CDR3 length: 17 residues. Germline lookup yields CDR1 SGHNT and CDR2 YYREEE (reference sequence). CDR3 loop: CASSLASGLEVRETQYF. CDR3 in DNA: TGTGCCAGCAGCTTGGCCTCCGGGCTAGAGGTTCGAGAGACCCAGTACTTC.

The genes are TRBV6-1 and TRBJ1-3; D call uncertain. CDR3 length: 15 residues. The V gene's germline CDR1 is MNHNS and CDR2 SASEGT. Trimming stripped 6 bases from V and 3 bases from J, with 15 bases between. DNA of the CDR3: TGTGCCAGCAGGCAGTCTGGGCATCTTGGAAACACCATATATTTT. This encodes CASRQSGHLGNTIYF.

V is TRBV28 and J is TRBJ1-3; no clear D. Looked up from germline, CDR1 is MDHEN and CDR2 is SYDVKM. Trimming shortened V by 6 bases and J by 4 bases, and 13 bases separated the two germline ends. This CDR3 has 14 amino acids. The CDR3 protein is CASSTPGRGNTIYF. The DNA for the CDR3 is TGTGCCAGCAGCACCCCCGGGAGGGGAAACACCATATATTTT.

J is TRBJ2-5 and V is TRBV7-8, with 8 bases identical to TRBD1. The germline V gene has CDR1 SGHVS and CDR2 FQNEAQ. The V segment lost 4 bases and the J segment 1 base; nucleotides outside the gene matches: 8. The length of the CDR3 is 16 residues. DNA of the CDR3: TGTGCCAGCAGCTCTCCGACAGGGGCCGTCCAAGAGACCCAGTACTTC. Translating gives CASSSPTGAVQETQYF.

This clone was detected only once. Different DNA sequences within this sample yield the same CDR3. The chain has TRBV28 and TRBJ2-7, with 8 bases identical to TRBD2. CDR1 is MDHEN, CDR2 SYDVKM, per germline. The CDR3 length is 12 residues. With V trimmed by 2 bases and J by 7 bases, 1 base remained unmatched. Here the CDR3 reads CASSLGGGEQYF. DNA for the CDR3: TGTGCCAGCAGTTTAGGCGGGGGGGAGCAGTACTTC.

The V and J genes are TRBV6-1 and TRBJ2-7, with D uncertain. Trimming cost V 7 bases and J 4 bases, with 20 bases left between them. CDR1 and CDR2 (germline): MNHNS, SASEGT. This CDR3 spans 15 amino acids. Here the CDR3 reads CASKQARRTAYEQYF. CDR3 DNA sequence: TGTGCCAGCAAGCAGGCCAGACGGACCGCGTACGAGCAGTACTTC.

V usage is TRBV28 and J usage is TRBJ1-5; the match to TRBD1 covers 7 bases. Per germline, CDR1 MDHEN and CDR2 SYDVKM. J lost 0 bases, V lost 6 bases, and 5 bases had no gene match. The CDR3 is 15 amino acids. This chain's CDR3 is CASRKDRFSNQPQHF. CDR3 in DNA: TGTGCCAGCAGAAAGGACAGGTTTAGCAATCAGCCCCAGCATTTT.

The V gene is TRBV6-5, the J gene TRBJ2-7; D might be TRBD1 (5 bases). CDR1 and CDR2 (germline): MNHEY, SVGAGI. The CDR3 length is 15 residues. The germline V and J ends were trimmed by 2 bases and 0 bases, with 11 bases remaining between them. For the CDR3, the DNA is TGTGCCAGCAGTTACCGGGCAAGGGGCTCCTACGAGCAGTACTTC. It yields the protein CASSYRARGSYEQYF.

The rearrangement uses TRBV7-2 and TRBJ2-1; TRBD2 matches 10 bases. Looked up from germline, CDR1 is SGHTA and CDR2 is FQGNSA. Unmatched junction bases numbered 5, after V lost 0 bases and J lost 9 bases. The CDR3 covers 15 residues. The CDR3 loop is CASSLAGTSAGEQFF. The CDR3 region has the DNA TGTGCCAGCAGCTTAGCCGGGACTAGCGCGGGTGAGCAGTTCTTC.

The rearrangement joins TRBV15 to TRBJ2-1, with 10 bases fitting TRBD2. The CDR3 is 16 amino acids. Trimming took 1 base from V and 6 from J; bases not matched to a gene: 6. The germline CDR1 and CDR2 sequences are LNHNV and YYDKDF (reference sequence). CDR3 nucleotide sequence: TGTGCCACCAGCAGAGTAGGGCTAGCGGGAGCCAATGAGCAGTTCTTC. As protein: CATSRVGLAGANEQFF.

The V gene is TRBV7-2, the J gene TRBJ2-3; D possibly corresponds to TRBD2 (6 bases). The CDR3 is made up of 14 amino acids. Germline CDR1 is SGHTA and CDR2 is FQGNSA. V was cut by 1 base and J by 3 bases, with 8 bases left in between. The DNA for the CDR3 is TGTGCCAGCAGCTTAGATCGGGGGACAGATACGCAGTATTTT. The encoded protein is CASSLDRGTDTQYF.

This sequence joins TRBV7-6 and TRBJ1-4, with 9 positions matching TRBD1. From germline, CDR1 is SGHVS and CDR2 FNYEAQ. This CDR3 has 15 residues. V was clipped by 1 base and J by 5 bases; unmatched bases: 2. Here the CDR3 reads CASSLETGGNEKLFF. CDR3 bases: TGTGCCAGCAGCTTAGAAACAGGGGGCAATGAAAAACTGTTTTTT.

J is TRBJ2-5 and V is TRBV5-4; D not resolved. Trimming removed 6 bases from V and 2 bases from J, with 14 bases in between. The germline CDR1 and CDR2 sequences are SGHNT and YYREEE (reference sequence). This CDR3 has 14 amino acids. This CDR3 is CASNPGTDQETQYF. In DNA form, the CDR3 reads TGTGCCAGCAACCCTGGTACGGATCAAGAGACCCAGTACTTC.